What follows are 9 T cell receptor beta chains derived from one specimen sequenced in a study of blood T cell repertoires in COVID-19. Profiling relied on immunoSEQ multiplex PCR, and the TCRdb table lists in-frame clones only, not all of them. Of some 170,000 clones in the sample, roughly 87% were seen once. The sequenced sample consisted of PBMCs or T cells enriched from blood (not recorded which). The source of these receptors is a human donor with acute COVID-19. The donor label of this sample is uncertain.

This chain joins TRBV7-6 and TRBJ2-7, with D maybe TRBD1 (6 bases). This CDR3 spans 14 amino acids. Germline-derived CDR1 and CDR2 are SGHVS and FNYEAQ. The V and J ends lost 5 bases and 2 bases respectively, with 13 bases between them. The CDR3 DNA follows: TGTGCCAGCAGCCCTCGGGACACTACCTACGAGCAGTACTTC. Protein product: CASSPRDTTYEQYF.

The chain combines TRBV25-1 with TRBJ2-5; TRBD2 agrees at 11 bases. In germline, CDR1 is MGHDK, CDR2 SYGVNS. Trimming took 1 base from V and 5 from J; bases not matched to a gene: 9. This CDR3 is 17 amino acids long. CDR3 in amino acids: CASSEWLAGGTEETQYF. The CDR3 DNA reads TGTGCCAGCAGTGAATGGCTAGCGGGGGGAACGGAGGAGACCCAGTACTTC.

The V and J genes are TRBV5-4 and TRBJ1-2; no reliable D call. Germline CDR1 reads SGHNT; CDR2 reads YYREEE (reference sequence). The CDR3 has 13 residues. Deletions cut 4 bases from V and 8 bases from J, with 15 bases between. CDR3 amino acids: CASSLDRTEGYTF. The CDR3 nucleotides read TGTGCCAGCAGCCTGGACCGGACTGAGGGCTACACCTTC.

This clone was seen a handful of times. In DNA form, the CDR3 reads TGTGCCAGTAGTGCCTTTACAGGGGGCCGTAGCAATCAGCCCCAGCATTTT. It is translated as CASSAFTGGRSNQPQHF. This chain uses TRBV19 with TRBJ1-5; TRBD1 agrees at 9 bases. The CDR3 sequence is 17 residues long. V lost 5 bases and J lost 0; bases outside the gene matches: 8. CDR1 is LNHDA and CDR2 is SQIVND in the germline V gene (reference sequence).

The chain combines TRBV27 with TRBJ1-2, with TRBD1 as a possible D gene (6 bases). Germline values: CDR1 MNHEY, CDR2 SMNVEV (reference sequence). V was clipped by 3 bases and J by 4 bases, with 9 bases between them. The CDR3 has 13 amino acids. The CDR3 protein is CASSFRGTYGYTF. CDR3 coding DNA: TGTGCCAGCAGTTTCAGGGGAACCTATGGCTACACCTTC.

V usage is TRBV6-8 and J usage is TRBJ2-5; the match to TRBD2 covers 7 bases. Trimming took 4 bases from V and 5 from J; bases not matched to a gene: 13. Germline V gene lookup returns CDR1 MNHGY and CDR2 SAAAGT. The CDR3 runs to 16 residues. CDR3 in DNA: TGTGCCAGCAGTTCGATGCGGGGGTGCTTTCGGGAGACCCAGTACTTC. Its translation: CASSSMRGCFRETQYF.

As to this clone: The same CDR3 is also encoded by other DNA sequences in this sample. The rearrangement uses TRBV19 and TRBJ1-1; D may be TRBD1 (5 bases). The V gene's germline CDR1 is LNHDA and CDR2 SQIVND (reference sequence). CDR3 size: 12 residues. V gave up 7 bases and J gave up 4 bases, with 10 bases separating them. The CDR3 DNA reads as TGTGCCAGTACCGGGGGTGGCACTGAAGCTTTCTTT. It is translated as CASTGGGTEAFF.

This chain uses TRBV19 with TRBJ1-6; TRBD1 is a possible D gene (6 bases). The V end lost 5 bases, the J end lost 8 bases, and 13 bases lay between the germline ends. The CDR3 consists of 14 residues. Germline V gene data show CDR1 as LNHDA and CDR2 as SQIVND (reference sequence). This CDR3 is CASSWGPLDSPLHF. CDR3 bases: TGTGCCAGTAGTTGGGGGCCTCTAGATTCACCCCTCCACTTT.

This chain links TRBV5-1 with TRBJ1-4; TRBD1 matches 7 bases. Germline lookup yields CDR1 SGHRS and CDR2 YFSETQ. The CDR3 covers 15 residues. V dropped 4 bases and J dropped 0; count of bases not matched to a gene: 3. CDR3 region: CASSTGQPTNEKLFF. The CDR3 region has the DNA TGCGCCAGCAGCACGGGACAGCCAACTAATGAAAAACTGTTTTTT.